Below, 29 T cell receptor beta chains from the same sample are listed, as sequenced in a study of control samples from healthy donors and cancer patients. Profiled with immunoSEQ multiplex PCR; TCRdb holds only in-frame clones, not every one. This sample has 120,000 or so clones; over 75% occur once, and the top ten carry 8% to 9%. Sequenced: blood. The receptor source for this set is a man aged 40-49 years in good health.

The gene calls are TRBV9 and TRBJ2-3, with TRBD2 identical over 7 bases. Germline V gene sequence: CDR1 SGDLS, CDR2 YYNGEE. The CDR3 totals 16 residues. After removal of 1 base from V and 1 base from J, the junction contained 6 bases not matched to a gene. The CDR3 protein is CASSVPLAGGTDTQYF. CDR3 DNA sequence: TGTGCCAGCAGCGTACCCCTCGCGGGGGGCACAGATACGCAGTATTTT.

CDR3 nucleotide sequence: TGTGCCTGGAGCCTTAGGGGTGAGCAGTTCTTC. This encodes CAWSLRGEQFF. The V gene is TRBV30, the J gene TRBJ2-1, with D maybe TRBD1 (5 bases). Trimming took 3 bases from V and 9 from J, leaving 9 bases between them. Germline V gives CDR1 GTSNPN, CDR2 SVGIG (reference sequence). The CDR3 is 11 residues long.

The chain couples TRBV10-1 to TRBJ1-1; 8 bases are a match to TRBD1. Germline V lookup: CDR1 WNHNN, CDR2 SYGVQD (reference sequence). This CDR3 has 15 residues. V lost 5 bases to trimming and J lost 5 bases; unmatched junction nucleotides: 10. The CDR3 sequence is CASSPRQGAKTEAFF. DNA for the CDR3: TGCGCCAGCAGTCCCAGGCAGGGGGCGAAAACTGAAGCTTTCTTT.

This chain joins TRBV25-1 and TRBJ2-5, with D hard to call. V shed 2 bases and J shed 7 bases, with 11 bases lying between them. Germline V gene lookup returns CDR1 MGHDK and CDR2 SYGVNS. The CDR3 consists of 13 residues. CDR3: CASSELKAGTQYF. The CDR3 DNA follows: TGTGCCAGCAGTGAACTTAAAGCTGGGACCCAGTACTTC.

The genes are TRBV6-2 or TRBV6-3 and TRBJ1-2; 7 bases line up with TRBD1. Germline V CDR1 and CDR2: MNHEY, SVGEGT. This CDR3 contains 13 residues. V shed 6 bases and J 4 bases; nucleotides not matched to a gene: 5. The CDR3 reads CASSLDRSYGYTF. The CDR3 DNA follows: TGTGCCAGCAGCCTGGACAGGTCCTATGGCTACACCTTC.

The chain employs TRBV6-2 or TRBV6-3 and TRBJ1-1; tentatively, D is TRBD1 (6 bases). Per germline, CDR1 MNHEY and CDR2 SVGEGT. There are 14 residues in the CDR3. Trimming removed 4 bases at V and 4 bases at J, with 13 bases between. The CDR3, as DNA: TGTGCCAGCAGTTGGGGGCAGGGTCGCACTGAAGCTTTCTTT. Its protein product is CASSWGQGRTEAFF.

V gene TRBV4-1 combines with J gene TRBJ2-1; TRBD2 matches 11 bases. The length of the CDR3 is 17 residues. The junction had 8 bases not matched to a gene; V was cut back by 3 bases and J by 4 bases. Germline CDR1 is MGHRA and CDR2 is YSYEKL. The CDR3 region is CASSQRPGTSGYNEQFF. For the CDR3, the DNA is TGCGCCAGCAGCCAGAGACCCGGGACTAGCGGATACAATGAGCAGTTCTTC.

This clone was detected only a few times. The chain has TRBV5-1 and TRBJ1-1, with D possibly being TRBD1 (6 bases). Per the germline V gene, CDR1 is SGHRS and CDR2 is YFSETQ. Trimming took off 4 bases at V and 6 bases at J, with 13 bases between the two ends. The CDR3 has 13 residues. The CDR3 DNA is TGCGCCAGCAGCGTACAGGGCTCGGCTGAAGCTTTCTTT. Residues: CASSVQGSAEAFF.

This sequence joins TRBV25-1 and TRBJ1-2, with 8 bases matching TRBD1. Germline loops: CDR1 MGHDK, CDR2 SYGVNS. The J segment lost 2 bases and the V segment lost 3 bases, leaving 5 bases of the junction unmatched. The CDR3 length is 15 residues. The CDR3 nucleotides read TGTGCCAGCAGTGAGGAGACAGGGGTGAACTATGGCTACACCTTC. Protein sequence: CASSEETGVNYGYTF.

The chain employs TRBV7-6 and TRBJ2-1, with D possibly being TRBD1 (6 bases). CDR3 length equals 15 residues. V gave up 1 base and J gave up 9 bases, with 16 bases separating them. Germline V gene sequence: CDR1 SGHVS, CDR2 FNYEAQ. As DNA, the CDR3 is TGTGCCAGCAGCTTAGGAGCTGGGGGCGCGGGTGAGCAGTTCTTC. Protein: CASSLGAGGAGEQFF.

The CDR3 coding sequence is TGTGCCAGCAGTTACTCGACACCGACTGAAGCTTTCTTT. This gives the protein CASSYSTPTEAFF. The rearrangement joins TRBV6-2 or TRBV6-3 to TRBJ1-1; unclear D gene. V was pared by 0 bases and J by 5 bases, with 7 bases between. Germline CDR1 reads MNHEY; CDR2 reads SVGEGT. This CDR3 region has 13 residues.

V gene TRBV4-3 combines with J gene TRBJ2-2; 13 positions match TRBD2. There are 17 residues in the CDR3. The germline V gene has CDR1 LGHNA and CDR2 YSLEER. V lost 5 bases and J lost 7; bases outside the gene matches: 10. CDR3 nucleotides: TGCGCCAGCAGCACCGGACTAGCGGGGGACCCGAGCGGGGAGCTGTTTTTT. Amino acid sequence: CASSTGLAGDPSGELFF.

V gene TRBV7-2 combines with J gene TRBJ2-7; D is unclear. The germline gives CDR1 SGHTA, CDR2 FQGNSA. The germline V and J ends were trimmed by 1 base and 7 bases, with 5 bases remaining between them. The CDR3 runs 11 residues. In DNA, the CDR3 is TGTGCCAGCAGCTTAGTCGGGGAGCAGTACTTC. Its translation is CASSLVGEQYF.

In its sample, this clone was seen a few times. This chain joins TRBV6-6 and TRBJ1-2; a weak D match, TRBD1 (6 bases). The length of the CDR3 is 15 residues. Germline values: CDR1 MNHNY, CDR2 SVGAGI (reference sequence). The V and J ends lost 2 bases and 0 bases respectively, with 10 bases between them. Written as DNA, the CDR3 is TGTGCCAGCAGTTACGGGACACAGGCTAACTATGGCTACACCTTC. It codes for CASSYGTQANYGYTF.

V and J are TRBV7-2 and TRBJ2-7; tentatively, D is TRBD1 (6 bases). V was shortened by 5 bases and J by 2 bases, with 13 bases between the two germline ends. Germline values: CDR1 SGHTA, CDR2 FQGNSA. The CDR3 spans 14 residues. The CDR3 protein is CASSLTQGPYEQYF. In DNA form, the CDR3 reads TGTGCCAGCAGCCTAACACAGGGTCCCTACGAGCAGTACTTC.

This rearrangement joins TRBV6-6 to TRBJ2-6; a possible D gene is TRBD1 (6 bases). Germline V gives CDR1 MNHNY, CDR2 SVGAGI (reference sequence). This CDR3 contains 15 residues. Trimming took 5 bases from V and 2 from J, leaving 10 bases between them. The CDR3 sequence is CASSPNRAGANVLTF. CDR3 nucleotide sequence: TGTGCCAGCAGTCCTAACAGGGCTGGGGCCAACGTCCTGACTTTC.

This clone appeared once. J is TRBJ1-2 and V is TRBV5-4; tentatively, D is TRBD1 (5 bases). This CDR3 contains 15 residues. V shed 3 bases and J shed 4 bases, with 16 bases lying between them. Germline V CDR1 and CDR2: SGHNT, YYREEE (reference sequence). The CDR3 loop is CASSWGKTDFYGYTF. CDR3 DNA sequence: TGTGCCAGCAGCTGGGGGAAGACAGACTTCTATGGCTACACCTTC.

This chain links TRBV6-4 with TRBJ1-3; unclear D gene. Per germline, CDR1 MRHNA and CDR2 SNTAGT. CDR3 length: 17 residues. V gave up 2 bases and J gave up 9 bases, with 23 bases separating them. The CDR3 loop is CASSDPDAASLKPTIYF. CDR3 nucleotide sequence: TGTGCCAGCAGTGACCCCGACGCTGCTTCCTTAAAACCCACCATATATTTT.

This clone occurred a few times. The V and J genes are TRBV3-1 (or the pseudogene TRBV3-2) and TRBJ1-4; D ambiguous. The V and J ends lost 0 bases and 7 bases respectively, with 6 bases between them. Germline V gives CDR1 LGHDT, CDR2 YNNKEL (reference sequence). This CDR3 region has 13 residues. CDR3 coding DNA: TGTGCCAGCAGCCAAGATCGGGCTGAAAAACTGTTTTTT. This sequence encodes CASSQDRAEKLFF.

CDR3 sequence reads: CASSLDGSYGYTF. DNA of the CDR3: TGTGCCAGCAGCTTGGACGGTAGCTATGGCTACACCTTC. This chain links TRBV5-4 with TRBJ1-2; D is uncertain. The germline V gene has CDR1 SGHNT and CDR2 YYREEE (reference sequence). The CDR3 is 13 residues long. Trimming shortened V by 0 bases and J by 4 bases, and 7 bases separated the two germline ends.

This clone turned up a few times. V and J are TRBV7-8 and TRBJ2-1; no clear D. CDR1 and CDR2 from the germline V gene are SGHVS and FQNEAQ. The CDR3 spans 16 residues. V gave up 5 bases and J gave up 6 bases, with 20 bases separating them. The CDR3 bases are TGTGCCAGCAGCCTCAGCTTAATGGTTATAGTCAATGAGCAGTTCTTC. Amino acid sequence: CASSLSLMVIVNEQFF.

This sequence joins TRBV2 and TRBJ1-2, with a weak D call TRBD1 (5 bases). The CDR3 consists of 16 residues. V lost 10 bases to trimming and J lost 4 bases, with 25 bases between them. Germline lookup yields CDR1 SNHLY and CDR2 FYNNEI. The CDR3 protein is CATHPDSLLWGYGYTF. Written as DNA, the CDR3 is TGTGCCACACACCCCGACAGCCTACTCTGGGGCTATGGCTACACCTTC.

The rearrangement uses TRBV7-2 and TRBJ1-5; the D is unclear. Germline V lookup: CDR1 SGHTA, CDR2 FQGNSA. CDR3 size: 15 residues. Trimming stripped 5 bases from V and 0 bases from J, with 11 bases between. The CDR3 DNA reads as TGTGCCAGCAGCCTGGGGTCCTATAGCAATCAGCCCCAGCATTTT. Translation: CASSLGSYSNQPQHF.

This chain links TRBV19 with TRBJ2-7, with a weak D call TRBD1 (5 bases). Germline V gives CDR1 LNHDA, CDR2 SQIVND (reference sequence). The CDR3 contains 14 residues. V shed 1 base and J shed 2 bases, with 9 bases lying between them. The CDR3 is CASSIGQLPYEQYF. CDR3 nucleotide sequence: TGTGCCAGTAGTATAGGACAGCTGCCCTACGAGCAGTACTTC.

The chain recombines TRBV18 with TRBJ1-3; 11 bases are a match to TRBD1. V lost 2 bases, J lost 5 bases, and 5 bases stayed unmatched. The germline CDR1 and CDR2 sequences are KGHSH and LQKENI. The CDR3 has 16 residues. CDR3: CASSPSGQGARNTIYF. CDR3 in DNA: TGTGCCAGCTCACCATCCGGACAGGGGGCGCGAAACACCATATATTTT.

The J gene is TRBJ1-6, the V gene TRBV24-1; no clear D. V lost 7 bases and J lost 4, with 7 bases in between. The germline V gene encodes CDR1 KGHDR and CDR2 SFDVKD. This CDR3 comprises 13 residues. The CDR3 region is CATRAGYNSPLHF. In DNA, the CDR3 is TGTGCCACCAGGGCCGGGTATAATTCACCCCTCCACTTT.

The rearrangement links TRBV7-2 to TRBJ2-7, with 10 positions matching TRBD1. Per germline, CDR1 SGHTA and CDR2 FQGNSA. This CDR3 spans 14 amino acids. Trimming removed 5 bases from V and 3 bases from J; junction bases left unmatched: 4. DNA of the CDR3: TGTGCCAGCAGCCTGACAGGGGGCGACTACGAGCAGTACTTC. Translation gives CASSLTGGDYEQYF.

Here the CDR3 reads CASSGFTGSSYNEQFF. The CDR3, as DNA: TGTGCCAGCAGCGGGTTTACAGGGAGCTCCTACAATGAGCAGTTCTTC. The J gene is TRBJ2-1, the V gene TRBV7-2; D is perhaps TRBD1 (6 bases). This CDR3 has 16 amino acids. The V end was cut by 5 bases, the J end by 0 bases, with 14 bases between. The germline V gene encodes CDR1 SGHTA and CDR2 FQGNSA.

V usage is TRBV6-5 and J usage is TRBJ2-3; 7 nucleotides align to TRBD2. V was clipped by 11 bases and J by 3 bases; unmatched bases: 2. Germline V gene data show CDR1 as MNHEY and CDR2 as SVGAGI. This CDR3 contains 11 residues. The CDR3 DNA reads TGTGCCGGCGGGGGAACAGATACGCAGTATTTT. This codes for CAGGGTDTQYF.